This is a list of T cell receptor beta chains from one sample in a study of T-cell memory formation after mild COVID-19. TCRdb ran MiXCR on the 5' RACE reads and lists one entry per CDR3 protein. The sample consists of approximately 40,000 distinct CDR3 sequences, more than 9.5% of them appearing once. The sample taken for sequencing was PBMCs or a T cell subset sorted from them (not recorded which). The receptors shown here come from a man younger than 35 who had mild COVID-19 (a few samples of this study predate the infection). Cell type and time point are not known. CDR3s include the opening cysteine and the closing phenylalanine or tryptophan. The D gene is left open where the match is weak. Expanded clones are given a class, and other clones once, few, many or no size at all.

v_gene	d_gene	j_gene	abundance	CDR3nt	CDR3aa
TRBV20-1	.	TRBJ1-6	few	TGCAGTGCGAGGACGGCGATTTCACCCCTCCACTTT	CSARTAISPLHF
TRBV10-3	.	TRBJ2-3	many	TGTGCCATCAGTGACGCCCGGGGGAGCACAGATACGCAGTATTTT	CAISDARGSTDTQYF
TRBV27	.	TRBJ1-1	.	TGTGCCAGCAGCCTAATGGCGAACACTGAAGCTTTCTTT	CASSLMANTEAFF
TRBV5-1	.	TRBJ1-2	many	TGCGCCAGCAGCTTGGGGGGGGAGGGCCATGGCTACACCTTC	CASSLGGEGHGYTF
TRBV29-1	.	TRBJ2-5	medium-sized	TGCAGCGGGAATTCGAAAGAGACCCAGTACTTC	CSGNSKETQYF
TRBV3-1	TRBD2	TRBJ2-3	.	TGTGCCAGCAGCCCCACAGCGGGGAACACAGATACGCAGTATTTT	CASSPTAGNTDTQYF
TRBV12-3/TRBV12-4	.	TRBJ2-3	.	TGTGCCAGCAGTTTAAGCCAGTACACAGATACGCAGTATTTT	CASSLSQYTDTQYF
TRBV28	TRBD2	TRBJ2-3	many	TGTGCCACGGGCCGGGGGGCAGATACGCAGTATTTT	CATGRGADTQYF
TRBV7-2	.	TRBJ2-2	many	TGTGCCAGCAGCTTAGATATGGTAGCCGGGGAGCTGTTTTTT	CASSLDMVAGELFF
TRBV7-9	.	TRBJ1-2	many	TGTGCCAGCAGCTTAGATGTCCGAGACTATGGCTACACCTTC	CASSLDVRDYGYTF
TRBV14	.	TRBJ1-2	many	TGTGCCAGCAGCCACGGACCGACCTATGGCTACACCTTC	CASSHGPTYGYTF
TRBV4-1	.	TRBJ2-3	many	TGCGCCAGCAGCCCAAGGTGGGTCAGCACAGATACGCAGTATTTT	CASSPRWVSTDTQYF
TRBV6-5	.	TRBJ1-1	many	TGTGCCAGCAGTGTCCGAGGGCCGGGGACTGAAGCTTTCTTT	CASSVRGPGTEAFF
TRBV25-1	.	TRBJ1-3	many	TGTGCCAGCACCCCCCCAGGTCCCTCTGGAAACACCATATATTTT	CASTPPGPSGNTIYF
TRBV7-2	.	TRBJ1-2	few	TGTGCCAGCAGCTTAGACCTGGGGAGGGGAGACTATGGCTACACCTTC	CASSLDLGRGDYGYTF
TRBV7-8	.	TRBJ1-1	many	TGTGCCAGCAGCAGTTCGAGGAACACTGAAGCTTTCTTT	CASSSSRNTEAFF
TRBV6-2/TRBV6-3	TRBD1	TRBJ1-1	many	TGTGCCAGCAGTTATGCGGGACAGGGTCTCACTGAAGCTTTCTTT	CASSYAGQGLTEAFF
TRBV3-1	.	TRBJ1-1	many	TGTGCCAGCAGCCGAGGGGACGGAAGCTATGGCACTGAAGCTTTCTTT	CASSRGDGSYGTEAFF
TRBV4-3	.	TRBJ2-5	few	TGCGCCAGCAGCCTAAAGGGGGGGGTAGAGACCCAGTACTTC	CASSLKGGVETQYF